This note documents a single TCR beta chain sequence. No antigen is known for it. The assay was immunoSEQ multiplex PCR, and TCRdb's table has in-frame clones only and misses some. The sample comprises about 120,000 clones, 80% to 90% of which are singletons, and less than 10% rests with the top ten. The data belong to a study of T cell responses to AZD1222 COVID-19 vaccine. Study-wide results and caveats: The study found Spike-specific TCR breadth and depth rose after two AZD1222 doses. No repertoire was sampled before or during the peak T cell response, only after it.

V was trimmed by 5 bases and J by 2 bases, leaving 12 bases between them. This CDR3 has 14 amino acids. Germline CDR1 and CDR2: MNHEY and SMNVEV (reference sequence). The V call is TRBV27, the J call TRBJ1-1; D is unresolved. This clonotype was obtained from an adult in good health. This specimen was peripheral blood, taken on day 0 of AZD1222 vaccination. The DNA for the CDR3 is TGTGCCAGCAGTCCCCGAGACTACAACACTGAAGCTTTCTTT. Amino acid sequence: CASSPRDYNTEAFF.